This T cell receptor beta chain was observed in a study of T-cell memory formation after mild COVID-19. General study points: There was a balanced CD4/CD8 profile in clones contracting day 15 to 85, and later expanders leaned CD4+. Several responding clones turned up in pre-infection memory, indicating that cross-reactive memory may have taken part.

It was 5'RACE with constant-segment primers that produced the TCR alpha and TCR beta cDNA libraries, which carried sample barcodes and UMIs. TCRdb processed the 5' RACE reads anew with MiXCR; each CDR3 protein has one entry. The data contain about 90,000 distinct CDR3 sequences, about 13% of them singletons. The CDR3 is 15 amino acids. The V gene's germline CDR1 is SGHTA and CDR2 FQGNSA. V was cut by 1 base and J by 5 bases, with 14 bases left in between. As for this clonotype: Antigen: not known.

The chain recombines TRBV7-2 with TRBJ2-5; D call uncertain. The origin of this receptor is an adult woman who had mild COVID-19 (a few samples of this study predate the infection). Cell type and time point are not known. Sequencing was done on a sample of PBMCs or a T cell subset sorted from them (not recorded which). The CDR3 coding sequence is TGTGCCAGCAGCTTAGTCGGTCCAGACACGGAGACCCAGTACTTC. It codes for CASSLVGPDTETQYF.